This TCR beta chain was sequenced during a study of control samples from healthy donors and cancer patients. CDR1 MNHNS and CDR2 SASEGT come from the germline V gene. The ends lost 1 base at V and 7 bases at J; junction bases unmatched: 8. The CDR3 has 16 residues. Some clones are missing from TCRdb's copy, which holds only in-frame ones; the method was immunoSEQ multiplex PCR. This table holds roughly 130,000 clones, about nine tenths found once. Sequences were obtained from blood. The source of this sequence is a man aged 18 to 29 in good health. This chain uses TRBV6-1 with TRBJ1-4; TRBD1 aligns across 8 bases. CDR3 DNA: TGTGCCAGCAGTGAAGGACAGGGGTTCACTGGTGAAAAACTGTTTTTT. Protein sequence: CASSEGQGFTGEKLFF.